A single T cell receptor (beta chain) is shown here with its context. Its specificity is not known. Some clones are missing from TCRdb's copy, which holds only in-frame ones; the method was immunoSEQ multiplex PCR. The table shows approximately 38,000 clones, with around 80% occurring only once. Trimming pared 5 bases from V and 0 bases from J, leaving 11 bases between. CDR3 size: 16 residues. In germline, CDR1 is MNHEY, CDR2 SMNVEV (reference sequence). This entry belongs to a study of chemoradiotherapy in HPV16-positive cancers. Whole-study results and caveats: Candidate HPV-specific clones and E7-related TCR motifs grew in tumor during treatment. For HPV16-positive patients, expanding HPV-responsive T cells associated with longer recurrence-free survival.

The sequencing here drew on blood, taken from a patient who underwent chemoradiotherapy. The chain joins TRBV27 to TRBJ2-6; tentatively, D is TRBD1 (5 bases). The TCR was taken from a human donor with HPV-associated anogenital cancer. The CDR3 DNA sequence: TGTGCCAGCAGTCATCACCAGGGCTCTGGGGCCAACGTCCTGACTTTC. It translates to CASSHHQGSGANVLTF.